One and the same sample provided the 16 T cell receptor beta chains below, sequenced in a study of cytomegalovirus exposure and HLA in healthy donors. PCR amplification relied on 60 Vbeta primers (plus 13 Jbeta primers). Libraries were prepared by immunoSEQ multiplex PCR; TCRdb keeps only in-frame clonotypes and omits some of them. The data show about 190,000 clones, just under 75% seen once. The specimen sequenced was PBMCs. The receptors were gathered from a young man in good health and CMV-seropositive.

This clone has more than one count but fewer than ten. The V and J genes are TRBV19 and TRBJ1-1; TRBD1 might be the D (5 bases). Germline V gene lookup returns CDR1 LNHDA and CDR2 SQIVND (reference sequence). CDR3 length: 14 amino acids. Between the trimmed V and J ends, which lost 1 base and 1 base, there was a span of 7 bases. The CDR3 bases are TGTGCCAGTAGTATAGTTGGACAGAACACTGAAGCTTTCTTT. Its translation is CASSIVGQNTEAFF.

CDR3 DNA: TGTGCCAGCAGCCCGGGACAGGAGCAGGGAAACACCATATATTTT. Protein product: CASSPGQEQGNTIYF. The gene calls are TRBV4-2 and TRBJ1-3; 8 bases line up with TRBD1. CDR3 length: 15 amino acids. From germline, CDR1 is LGHNA and CDR2 YNFKEQ. V shed 4 bases, J shed 4 bases, and the junction held 6 bases outside the gene matches.

V gene TRBV5-1 combines with J gene TRBJ2-7; 7 bases are a match to TRBD2. J lost 1 base, V lost 0 bases, and 19 bases had no gene match. This CDR3 is built from 20 residues. In germline, CDR1 is SGHRS, CDR2 YFSETQ. CDR3 nucleotide sequence: TGCGCCAGCAGCTTGGCGAATTCCCACCCAGATAGCGGGCAATCCTACGAGCAGTACTTC. This sequence encodes CASSLANSHPDSGQSYEQYF.

This rearrangement joins TRBV7-2 to TRBJ2-1, with D possibly matching TRBD1 (6 bases). The germline V gene has CDR1 SGHTA and CDR2 FQGNSA. This CDR3 is built from 16 residues. Trimming took off 4 bases at V and 7 bases at J, with 20 bases between the two ends. CDR3 amino acids: CASSSPWTDRRNEQFF. CDR3 nucleotides: TGTGCCAGCAGCTCTCCCTGGACTGACAGGAGAAATGAGCAGTTCTTC.

The chain couples TRBV7-3 to TRBJ1-2; D perhaps matches TRBD1 (6 bases). The germline V gene has CDR1 SGHTA and CDR2 FQGTGA. The CDR3 contains 15 residues. V was trimmed by 5 bases and J by 8 bases, leaving 21 bases between them. The chain's CDR3 is CASSKGDMGGSGYTF. CDR3 coding DNA: TGTGCCAGCAGCAAAGGGGACATGGGCGGATCGGGCTACACCTTC.

The genes are TRBV10-3 and TRBJ1-5; D gene unclear. V lost 2 bases, J lost 0 bases, and 5 bases lay in between. The CDR3 consists of 14 residues. CDR1 and CDR2 (germline): ENHRY, SYGVKD. CDR3 nucleotides: TGTGCCATCAGTGAGGGGCATAGCAATCAGCCCCAGCATTTT. Protein sequence: CAISEGHSNQPQHF.

The chain has TRBV7-2 and TRBJ1-2, with 11 bases fitting TRBD1. CDR1 and CDR2 (germline): SGHTA, FQGNSA. J was trimmed by 8 bases and V by 1 base; bases with no gene match: 3. The CDR3 is made up of 14 amino acids. The CDR3 DNA follows: TGTGCCAGCAGCTTAGTGGGACAGGGGGGGGGCTACACCTTC. This gives the protein CASSLVGQGGGYTF.

J is TRBJ2-2 and V is TRBV7-2; D is unresolved. V was clipped by 1 base and J by 2 bases, with 5 bases between them. CDR1 and CDR2 (germline): SGHTA, FQGNSA. The CDR3 is made up of 14 amino acids. In DNA form, the CDR3 reads TGTGCCAGCAGCTTAGGGGCAAACACCGGGGAGCTGTTTTTT. Translating gives CASSLGANTGELFF.

The CDR3 DNA is TGTGCCAGCAGCTTAACAGGGACAGGGTTGGAAGCTTTCTTT. This gives the protein CASSLTGTGLEAFF. V usage is TRBV7-3 and J usage is TRBJ1-1; the match to TRBD1 covers 9 bases. J lost 8 bases, V lost 0 bases, and 4 bases had no gene match. Per germline, CDR1 SGHTA and CDR2 FQGTGA. This CDR3 comprises 14 residues.

The V call is TRBV7-6, the J call TRBJ1-5, with a weak D call TRBD1 (5 bases). Trimming removed 3 bases from V and 7 bases from J, with 10 bases in between. The CDR3 consists of 13 residues. The germline gives CDR1 SGHVS, CDR2 FNYEAQ. CDR3 loop: CASSLEGRQPQHF. The CDR3 DNA sequence: TGTGCCAGCAGCTTGGAGGGGCGGCAGCCCCAGCATTTT.

CDR3 in amino acids: CASSEGQGLTDTQYF. As DNA, the CDR3 is TGTGCCAGCAGCGAGGGACAGGGTTTAACAGATACGCAGTATTTT. The V call is TRBV9, the J call TRBJ2-3, with 9 positions matching TRBD1. Looked up from germline, CDR1 is SGDLS and CDR2 is YYNGEE. The V segment lost 3 bases and the J segment 3 bases; nucleotides outside the gene matches: 5. This CDR3 spans 15 amino acids.

V usage is TRBV2 and J usage is TRBJ1-1; D not certain. The CDR3 contains 15 residues. V lost 6 bases to trimming and J lost 7 bases, with 21 bases between them. Germline V lookup: CDR1 SNHLY, CDR2 FYNNEI. The CDR3 nucleotides read TGTGCCAGCAGCTTCGACCAGACACCAGACCGTGAAGCTTTCTTT. Its protein product is CASSFDQTPDREAFF.

The gene calls are TRBV6-5 and TRBJ1-6; a possible D gene is TRBD1 (6 bases). This CDR3 has 15 amino acids. Germline CDR1 is MNHEY and CDR2 is SVGAGI. V shed 1 base and J shed 10 bases, with 14 bases lying between them. The CDR3 protein is CASSYYRDTLSPLHF. CDR3 coding DNA: TGTGCCAGCAGTTACTACCGGGACACCCTGTCACCCCTCCACTTT.

The CDR3, as DNA: TGTGCCAGCACGCCCCAGGGGACAGGGGGCTCCTACGAGCAGTACTTC. Encoded protein: CASTPQGTGGSYEQYF. This rearrangement joins TRBV7-9 to TRBJ2-7, with 11 bases that match TRBD1. This CDR3 is built from 16 residues. From germline, CDR1 is SEHNR and CDR2 FQNEAQ (reference sequence). V dropped 7 bases and J dropped 0; count of bases not matched to a gene: 8.

The CDR3: CASSQDGWESIYEQYF. CDR3 in DNA: TGTGCCAGCAGCCAAGATGGGTGGGAGAGTATTTACGAGCAGTACTTC. The chain uses TRBV4-2 and TRBJ2-7; a weak D match, TRBD2 (5 bases). V lost 0 bases to trimming and J lost 4 bases, with 16 bases between them. The CDR3 consists of 16 residues. The germline V gene encodes CDR1 LGHNA and CDR2 YNFKEQ.

Remarks on this clone: The junction departs from germline at one end; a sequencing error may be responsible. The genes are TRBV4-1 and TRBJ1-4; the match to TRBD1 covers 7 bases. Germline V gene lookup returns CDR1 MGHRA and CDR2 YSYEKL. The CDR3 loop spans 12 amino acids. CDR3 bases: TGCGCCAGCAGCCAAGGGTCAGGACAGGCCCGTTTT. Its protein product is CASSQGSGQARF.